The TCR beta chain under discussion was sequenced for a study of patients and donors after allogeneic stem cell transplantation (dated by TCRdb to the early 2020s). This clonotype was detected a few times. This clone's antigen is unknown. Qualities for individual bases were not recorded, and no much larger clone is one base off. Library preparation used RT-PCR. The data were produced on a NextSeq 550. The raw public reads went through TCRdb reprocessing: fastp at Q25, MiXCR clone calling, in-frame beta chains kept. Merged by CDR3 protein, the rows form single entries marked with the most common genes and DNA. This sample gives fewer than 250,000 distinct CDR3 sequences in total; 13% to 15% of them show up just once. The ten largest account for roughly 10% of the sample. The junction shows trimming of 0 bases on V and 6 bases on J, plus 11 bases between the germline ends. Per the germline V gene, SNHLY is the CDR1 and FYNNEI is the CDR2. From its cysteine to its phenylalanine, the CDR3 spans 14 amino acids. Here the CDR3 DNA is all that survives: 42 bases in frame from base 1.

The sample consisted of blood, either unsorted or a sorted T cell fraction (not recorded which). The sequence is built from TRBV2 and TRBJ1-1; the D segment could be TRBD1, given 5 matching bases. This TCR was sampled from a human donor who was either an allogeneic HSCT recipient or a stem cell or donor lymphocyte infusion donor (not recorded which). It is not recorded whose cells these are; they may come from a transplant donor. The CDR3 region: CASSEARGVAEAFF. The DNA sequence reads TGTGCCAGCAGTGAAGCGCGGGGGGTGGCTGAAGCTTTCTTT.